This paragraph reports one TCR beta chain. PCR amplification relied on 60 Vbeta primers (plus 13 Jbeta primers). Method: immunoSEQ multiplex PCR; TCRdb's copy keeps in-frame clones and lacks some. The sample has under 150,000 clones; approximately 80% are singletons. The data originate from a study of cytomegalovirus exposure and HLA in healthy donors. Study-level background: Of several hundred genotyped donors, around 80% grouped in the Caucasian-associated ancestry cluster.

Germline lookup yields CDR1 SGHTA and CDR2 FQGTGA. The CDR3 length is 16 residues. Trimming pared 5 bases from V and 0 bases from J, leaving 11 bases between. The sequence came from a middle-aged woman in good health and CMV-seropositive. The sample consisted of PBMCs. The chain links TRBV7-3 to TRBJ2-6; D is undetermined. The DNA of the CDR3 is TGTGCCAGCAGCCGGCAGGTGAACTCTGGGGCCAACGTCCTGACTTTC. Translating gives CASSRQVNSGANVLTF.